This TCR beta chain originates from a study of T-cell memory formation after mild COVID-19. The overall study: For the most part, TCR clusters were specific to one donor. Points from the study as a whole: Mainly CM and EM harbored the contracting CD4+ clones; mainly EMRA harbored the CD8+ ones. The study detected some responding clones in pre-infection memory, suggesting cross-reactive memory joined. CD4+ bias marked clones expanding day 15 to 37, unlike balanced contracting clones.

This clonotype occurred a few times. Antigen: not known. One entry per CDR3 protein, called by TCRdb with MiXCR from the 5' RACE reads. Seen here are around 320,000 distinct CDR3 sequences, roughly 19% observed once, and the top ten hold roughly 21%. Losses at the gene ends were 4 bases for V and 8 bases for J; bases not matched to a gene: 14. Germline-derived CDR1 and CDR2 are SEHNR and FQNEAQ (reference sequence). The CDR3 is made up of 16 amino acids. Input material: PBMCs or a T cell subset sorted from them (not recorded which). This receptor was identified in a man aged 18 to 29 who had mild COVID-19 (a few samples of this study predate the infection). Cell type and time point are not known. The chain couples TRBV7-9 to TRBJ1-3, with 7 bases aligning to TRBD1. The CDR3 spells CASSSARGKGLDTIYF. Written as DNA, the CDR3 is TGTGCCAGCAGCTCAGCCAGGGGGAAGGGACTGGACACCATATATTTT.